This T cell receptor beta chain was captured by sequencing in a study of cytomegalovirus exposure and HLA in healthy donors. Study-level points and caveats: Looking again later, the authors saw that most CMV-associated TCR beta chains seemed HLA-restricted.

This CDR3 region has 15 residues. V lost 5 bases, J lost 2 bases, and 8 bases stayed unmatched. CDR1 SEHNR and CDR2 FQNEAQ come from the germline V gene (reference sequence). PCR primers comprised 60 Vbeta and 13 Jbeta primers. TCRdb keeps only in-frame clones here, not all; method: immunoSEQ multiplex PCR. Of about 180,000 clones in the sample, about 81% were seen once. This clone was seen only once. Its antigen is as yet unknown. The V call is TRBV7-9, the J call TRBJ2-5; 7 bases match TRBD1. What was sequenced was PBMCs. This receptor was obtained from a woman aged 30 to 39 in good health and CMV-seronegative. CDR3 DNA sequence: TGTGCCAGCAGCCGACCCGAGGGACAGCAAGAGACCCAGTACTTC. Translation gives CASSRPEGQQETQYF. The full variable domain, its missing parts supplied by reference TRBV7-9 and TRBJ2-5, is DTGVSQNPRHKITKRGQNVTFRCDPISEHNRLYWYRQTLGQGPEFLTYFQNEAQLEKSRLLSDRFSAERPKGSFSTLEIQRTEQGDSAMYLCASSRPEGQQETQYFGPGTRLLVL.